The subject of this entry is one TCR beta chain. Its specificity is unknown. RNA transcripts served as the template for amplifying TCR beta CDR3 regions. The study used the HTBI primer set for a first-round RT-PCR of the TCR CDR3. TCRdb called the multiplex PCR reads again in MiXCR, with one record for every CDR3 protein. Seen here are approximately 710,000 distinct CDR3 sequences, roughly a sixth observed once, and the top ten hold roughly 16%. These data originate in a study of T cells in Graves' hyperthyroidism and ophthalmopathy. Regarding the study as a whole: Most expanded thyroid clonotypes above 0.001 recurred in blood.

Deletions cut 5 bases from V and 2 bases from J, with 15 bases between. The CDR3 is 15 amino acids. Germline CDR1 SEHNR, CDR2 FQNEAQ (reference sequence). Stable Graves' hyperthyroidism meant no ophthalmopathy progression within 18 months. Uncontrolled infection, other autoimmune disease, pregnancy or lactation led to exclusion. The receptor was isolated from a man in his fifties with Graves' hyperthyroidism. The chain has TRBV7-9 and TRBJ1-2; perhaps TRBD1 as D (5 bases). Source material: blood. CDR3 sequence: CASSPRDGLNYGYTF. In DNA, the CDR3 is TGTGCCAGCAGCCCTAGGGACGGCTTAAACTATGGCTACACCTTC.